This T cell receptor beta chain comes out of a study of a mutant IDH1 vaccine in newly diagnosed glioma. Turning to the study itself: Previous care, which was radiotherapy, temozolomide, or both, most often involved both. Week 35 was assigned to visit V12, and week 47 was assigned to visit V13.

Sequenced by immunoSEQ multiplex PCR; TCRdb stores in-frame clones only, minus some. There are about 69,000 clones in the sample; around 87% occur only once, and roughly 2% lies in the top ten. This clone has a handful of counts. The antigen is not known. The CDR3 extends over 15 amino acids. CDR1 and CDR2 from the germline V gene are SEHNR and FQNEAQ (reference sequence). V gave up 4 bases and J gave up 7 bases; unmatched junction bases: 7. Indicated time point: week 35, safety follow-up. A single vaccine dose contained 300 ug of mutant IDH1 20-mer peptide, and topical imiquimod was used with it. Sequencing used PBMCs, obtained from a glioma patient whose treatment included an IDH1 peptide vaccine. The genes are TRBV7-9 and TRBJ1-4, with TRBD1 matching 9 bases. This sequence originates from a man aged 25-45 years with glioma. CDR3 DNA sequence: TGTGCCAGCAGCTCGGACAGGGGTAGGAGTGAAAAACTGTTTTTT. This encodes CASSSDRGRSEKLFF. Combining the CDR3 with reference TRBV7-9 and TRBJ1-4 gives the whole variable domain DTGVSQNPRHKITKRGQNVTFRCDPISEHNRLYWYRQTLGQGPEFLTYFQNEAQLEKSRLLSDRFSAERPKGSFSTLEIQRTEQGDSAMYLCASSSDRGRSEKLFFGSGTQLSVL.